This T cell receptor (beta chain) was profiled in a study of cytomegalovirus exposure and HLA in healthy donors. Study-wide results and limits: The study dropped some indistinguishable V segments, TRBV6-2 and TRBV6-3 among them. Researchers reported that a few CMV-associated chains were confirmed in vitro as CMV antigen-specific. An analysis done earlier found most TCR beta V segments productive about 90% or about 30% of the time.

Notes on this clone: Its target is not known.

Amplification used 60 Vbeta primers and 13 Jbeta primers. The protocol was immunoSEQ multiplex PCR, while the TCRdb copy is restricted to in-frame clones and leaves out a portion. The table records fewer than 95,000 clones, 85% of them present only once. The germline gives CDR1 SGHNT, CDR2 YYREEE (reference sequence). This CDR3 has 17 residues. V was clipped by 4 bases and J by 10 bases; unmatched bases: 22. The source is a man in his forties or fifties in good health and CMV-seropositive. The gene calls are TRBV5-4 and TRBJ2-7, with 8 positions matching TRBD1. Material: PBMCs. CDR3 DNA: TGTGCCAGCAGCACTGGACAGGGTTGGCCCCTGATGACCGGACAGTACTTC. This gives the protein CASSTGQGWPLMTGQYF.